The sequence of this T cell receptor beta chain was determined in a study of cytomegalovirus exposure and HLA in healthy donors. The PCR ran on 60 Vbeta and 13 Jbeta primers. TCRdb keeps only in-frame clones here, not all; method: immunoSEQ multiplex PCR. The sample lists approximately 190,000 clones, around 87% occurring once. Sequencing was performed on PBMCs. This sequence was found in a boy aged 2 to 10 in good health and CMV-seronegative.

CDR3 DNA sequence: TGTGCCAGCACAGGGAGGGCTAACTATGGCTACACCTTC. This sequence encodes CASTGRANYGYTF. The V and J genes are TRBV28 and TRBJ1-2; D might be TRBD1 (5 bases). The CDR3 extends over 13 amino acids. Trimming left V 7 bases short and J 0 bases short, with 9 bases between. CDR1 and CDR2 from the germline V gene are MDHEN and SYDVKM.